The 16 T cell receptor beta chains presented below share a single source sample, sequenced in a study of T cell responses to AZD1222 COVID-19 vaccine. Profiled with immunoSEQ multiplex PCR; TCRdb holds only in-frame clones, not every one. The sample lists some 99,000 clones; about nine tenths were seen once. The starting material was peripheral blood, obtained on day 0 of AZD1222 vaccination. These receptor sequences come from an adult in good health.

The DNA for the CDR3 is TGTGCCAGCAGCTTACTCGTCTATGGCTACACCTTC. Its translation: CASSLLVYGYTF. The V and J genes are TRBV7-9 and TRBJ1-2; unclear D gene. Germline V gives CDR1 SEHNR, CDR2 FQNEAQ (reference sequence). Trimming cost V 2 bases and J 4 bases, with 5 bases left between them. The CDR3 length is 12 residues.

This sequence joins TRBV25-1 and TRBJ2-6; 11 nucleotides agree with TRBD1. Germline V gene lookup returns CDR1 MGHDK and CDR2 SYGVNS. The CDR3 has 14 residues. The J segment lost 12 bases and the V segment lost 4 bases, leaving 5 bases of the junction unmatched. CDR3 coding DNA: TGTGCCAGCAGTGCCGCCGGGACAGGGGGCGTCCTGACTTTC. It specifies CASSAAGTGGVLTF.

The gene calls are TRBV11-2 and TRBJ2-1; D is undetermined. V was clipped by 2 bases and J by 5 bases, with 13 bases between them. The germline CDR1 and CDR2 sequences are SGHAT and FQNNGV. The CDR3 length is 15 residues. The CDR3 region is CASSLSPIANNEQFF. CDR3 sequence (DNA): TGTGCCAGCAGCTTATCCCCCATCGCCAACAATGAGCAGTTCTTC.

The chain has TRBV20-1 and TRBJ2-7; D possibly corresponds to TRBD1 (8 bases). Germline CDR1 DFQATT, CDR2 SNEGSKA (reference sequence). V was clipped by 3 bases and J by 3 bases, with 21 bases between them. The length of the CDR3 is 16 residues. The CDR3 region is CSASLGQGASGYEQYF. CDR3 DNA: TGCAGTGCTAGTTTAGGACAGGGCGCTAGCGGCTACGAGCAGTACTTC.

The chain couples TRBV7-2 to TRBJ1-1, with D perhaps TRBD1 (6 bases). The CDR3 covers 15 residues. Looked up from germline, CDR1 is SGHTA and CDR2 is FQGNSA. The V gene lost 2 bases and the J gene lost 3 bases, with 13 bases spanning the gap. CDR3 amino acids: CASSLTAGTHTEAFF. CDR3 DNA: TGTGCCAGCAGCTTAACGGCAGGGACACACACTGAAGCTTTCTTT.

With regard to this clone: The junction differs from germline at one of its ends, possibly a read error. This rearrangement joins TRBV5-1 to TRBJ1-2, with D maybe TRBD1 (5 bases). The CDR3 totals 16 residues. Germline CDR1 reads SGHRS; CDR2 reads YFSETQ. In DNA form, the CDR3 reads TGCGCCAGCAGCGAAGTGTCGACTGCGCTTGGGGGGTATACTTCCTTC. Residues: CASSEVSTALGGYTSF.

The genes are TRBV4-3 and TRBJ1-3; the match to TRBD1 covers 9 bases. Trimming took 3 bases from V and 0 from J; bases not matched to a gene: 3. The length of the CDR3 is 16 residues. The germline gives CDR1 LGHNA, CDR2 YSLEER. CDR3 nucleotides: TGCGCCAGCAGCCACTTGGGACAGGGCTCTGGAAACACCATATATTTT. Amino acid sequence: CASSHLGQGSGNTIYF.

The chain links TRBV6-5 to TRBJ2-7; D could derive from TRBD1 or TRBD2 (6 bases each). Per the germline V gene, CDR1 is MNHEY and CDR2 is SVGAGI. CDR3 length: 12 residues. Trimming took 6 bases from V and 6 from J, leaving 12 bases between them. CDR3 loop: CASRRGTGEQYF. In DNA form, the CDR3 reads TGTGCCAGCAGAAGGGGGACTGGCGAGCAGTACTTC.

V gene TRBV7-2 combines with J gene TRBJ1-4; D perhaps matches TRBD1 (6 bases). The CDR3 sequence is 16 residues long. Germline CDR1 is SGHTA and CDR2 is FQGNSA. The ends were cut back, 1 base at V and 4 bases at J, with 13 bases in the middle. The CDR3 DNA sequence: TGTGCCAGCAGCTTAGATTCGGGGGCGGGTAATGAAAAACTGTTTTTT. Translating gives CASSLDSGAGNEKLFF.

The genes are TRBV27 and TRBJ2-5; 8 bases align to TRBD1. Germline values: CDR1 MNHEY, CDR2 SMNVEV (reference sequence). The CDR3 spans 14 residues. V gave up 5 bases and J gave up 5 bases; unmatched junction bases: 7. CDR3 nucleotide sequence: TGTGCCAGCAGTCCGCGGACAGGGCGGGAGACCCAGTACTTC. It encodes CASSPRTGRETQYF.

The CDR3 sequence: CAWSEGEGLVYGYTF. The CDR3 DNA sequence: TGTGCCTGGAGTGAAGGGGAAGGGCTCGTCTATGGCTACACCTTC. The chain carries TRBV30 and TRBJ1-2, with a possible D match to TRBD1 (5 bases). The germline V gene encodes CDR1 GTSNPN and CDR2 SVGIG (reference sequence). V gave up 1 base and J gave up 4 bases, with 16 bases separating them. This CDR3 comprises 15 residues. Full variable domain (outside the CDR3, taken from reference TRBV30 and TRBJ1-2): SQTIHQWPATLVQPVGSPLSLECTVEGTSNPNLYWYRQAAGRGLQLLFYSVGIGQISSEVPQNLSASRPQDRQFILSSKKLLLSDSGFYLCAWSEGEGLVYGYTFGSGTRLTVV.

This chain joins TRBV18 and TRBJ2-1; the match to TRBD2 covers 15 bases. CDR3 length equals 19 residues. V lost 3 bases and J lost 8; bases outside the gene matches: 14. The germline V gene has CDR1 KGHSH and CDR2 LQKENI. Written as DNA, the CDR3 is TGTGCCAGCTCACCTGGACTAGCGGGAGGGCCAACGATTCGGGATGAGCAGTTCTTC. It is translated as CASSPGLAGGPTIRDEQFF.

The chain joins TRBV29-1 to TRBJ1-1, with D possibly matching TRBD1 (6 bases). Deletions cut 6 bases from V and 7 bases from J, with 9 bases between. Germline V CDR1 and CDR2: SQVTM, ANQGSEA. The CDR3 has 10 amino acids. The DNA of the CDR3 is TGCAGCGTGCTGACAGGTGAAGCTTTCTTT. Translation: CSVLTGEAFF.

The chain combines TRBV10-3 with TRBJ1-1; D is undetermined. CDR1 is ENHRY and CDR2 is SYGVKD in the germline V gene. V shed 7 bases and J shed 5 bases, with 14 bases lying between them. The CDR3 totals 13 residues. The CDR3 region has the DNA TGTGCCATCATCGGAGAGGGAGGAACTGAAGCTTTCTTT. It specifies CAIIGEGGTEAFF.

This chain uses TRBV7-2 with TRBJ2-7; 9 nucleotides match TRBD1. Germline values: CDR1 SGHTA, CDR2 FQGNSA. V lost 5 bases and J lost 4; bases outside the gene matches: 6. This CDR3 has 14 amino acids. CDR3: CASSRGQGFYEQYF. The CDR3 DNA is TGTGCCAGCAGCCGGGGACAGGGATTTTACGAGCAGTACTTC.

This clone was counted only a few times. The chain combines TRBV5-1 with TRBJ1-2, with a weak D call TRBD1 (6 bases). V was clipped by 4 bases and J by 4 bases, with 11 bases between them. The CDR3 length is 13 residues. The germline CDR1 and CDR2 sequences are SGHRS and YFSETQ. Written as DNA, the CDR3 is TGCGCCAGCAGCCCCGACAGGCGCTATGGCTACACCTTC. Protein product: CASSPDRRYGYTF.